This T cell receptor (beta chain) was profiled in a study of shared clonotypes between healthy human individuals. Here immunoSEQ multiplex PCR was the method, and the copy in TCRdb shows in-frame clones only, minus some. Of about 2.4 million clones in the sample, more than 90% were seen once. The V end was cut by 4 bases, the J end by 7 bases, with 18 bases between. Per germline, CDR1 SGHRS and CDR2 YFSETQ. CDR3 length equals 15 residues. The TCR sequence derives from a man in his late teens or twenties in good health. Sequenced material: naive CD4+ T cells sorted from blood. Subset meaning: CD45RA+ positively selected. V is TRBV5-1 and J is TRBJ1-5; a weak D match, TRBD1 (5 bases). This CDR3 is CASSPASGGQQPQHF. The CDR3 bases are TGCGCCAGCAGCCCGGCGTCGGGGGGTCAACAGCCCCAGCATTTT.